This TCR beta chain originates from a study of OX40 agonist ivuxolimab in advanced cancers. Study overall: Under the entry rules, prior anti-PD-1, anti-PD-L1 or anti-CTLA-4 therapy was allowed, and about 40% had some.

Assay: immunoSEQ multiplex PCR; the TCRdb copy retains only in-frame clones and omits some. This repertoire shows 15,000 to 20,000 clones, 75% to 90% found once; its top ten account for 25% to 35%. The sampling schedule covered blood at baseline, cycle 4 day 1, and cycle 7 day 1. Findings and limits, study-wide: Antigens targeted by the expanded peripheral T cells were not determined.

Germline values: CDR1 MGHRA, CDR2 YSYEKL. Between the trimmed V and J ends, which lost 4 bases and 2 bases, there was a span of 13 bases. CDR3 size: 15 residues. A few counts support this clone. What it binds is not known. The material was CD4+ or CD8+ T cells sorted from blood, obtained in a trial of the OX40 agonist ivuxolimab. V is TRBV4-1 and J is TRBJ2-3; no clear D. The receptor's source is an adult with an advanced solid tumor such as melanoma, head and neck, liver or kidney cancer. The chain's CDR3 is CASSPSGPDTDTQYF. The CDR3 DNA is TGCGCCAGCAGCCCCTCCGGACCAGACACAGATACGCAGTATTTT.